This entry is about one T cell receptor beta chain. TCRdb's table, derived via immunoSEQ multiplex PCR, lists solely in-frame clones and lacks some. In the table there are approximately 71,000 clones, over 85% of which are singletons. This sample is drawn from a study of T cell changes during pregnancy in multiple sclerosis. The J segment lost 8 bases and the V segment lost 3 bases, leaving 4 bases of the junction unmatched. The CDR3 runs to 14 residues. Germline CDR1 SGHAT, CDR2 FQNNGV. The source is a female donor with multiple sclerosis, enrolled in a pregnancy study. The source was peripheral blood, collected in the second trimester of pregnancy. This chain joins TRBV11-2 and TRBJ1-4; 9 bases fit TRBD1. The CDR3 bases are TGTGCCAGCAGCTTGGGACAGGGCTTAGAAAAACTGTTTTTT. The encoded protein is CASSLGQGLEKLFF.